This paragraph reports one T cell receptor (beta chain). This sample is part of a study of cytomegalovirus exposure and HLA in healthy donors. In the PCR, 60 Vbeta and 13 Jbeta primers were used. The protocol was immunoSEQ multiplex PCR, while the TCRdb copy is restricted to in-frame clones and leaves out a portion. The sample consists of some 140,000 clones, around 80% of them appearing once. The CDR3 has 15 residues. Germline V lookup: CDR1 SNHLY, CDR2 FYNNEI. V shed 4 bases, J shed 4 bases, and the junction held 9 bases outside the gene matches. Input material: PBMCs. The sequence was collected from a man under 40 in good health. The chain has TRBV2 and TRBJ2-5; 7 nucleotides agree with TRBD1. This chain's CDR3 is CASSVEGGLGETQYF. The CDR3 DNA reads TGTGCCAGCAGTGTTGAAGGGGGCCTCGGAGAGACCCAGTACTTC.